This is a list of T cell receptor beta chains from one sample in a study of Ad26.COV2.S vaccination and SARS-CoV-2 variants. Measured with immunoSEQ multiplex PCR; TCRdb has only the in-frame clones, and not every one. This sample yields about 180,000 clones, of which 70% to 90% are seen a single time; less than 6% belongs to the top ten. The material was peripheral blood, obtained after recovery from COVID-19. The receptors originated from a human donor who had recovered from COVID-19. The CDR3 runs from the conserved cysteine through the conserved F or W. D genes are given only for firm matches. Clone size appears in some rows only: once, few, many, or a class for an expanded clone.

j_call	v_call	d_call	clone_size	cdr3_aa	cdr3_nt
TRBJ1-5	TRBV28	-	-	CASTKAGSRNQPQHF	TGTGCCAGCACTAAGGCCGGGTCTCGCAATCAGCCCCAGCATTTT
TRBJ2-7	TRBV24-1	TRBD2	once	CATSDSSGGSHEQYF	TGTGCCACCAGTGATTCAAGCGGGGGTTCCCACGAGCAGTACTTC
TRBJ2-3	TRBV7-2	TRBD2	-	CASSLGTSGSGADTQYF	TGTGCCAGCAGCTTAGGGACTAGCGGGAGTGGGGCAGATACGCAGTATTTT
TRBJ2-1	TRBV3-1/TRBV3-2	TRBD2	-	CASSQRTSGWIEQFF	TGTGCCAGCAGCCAACGGACTAGCGGGTGGATTGAGCAGTTCTTC
TRBJ2-7	TRBV2	TRBD1	-	CASGTASYEQYF	TGTGCCAGCGGGACAGCTTCCTACGAGCAGTACTTC
TRBJ2-1	TRBV12-5	TRBD2	once	CASGPRPGQLAGVNEQFF	TGTGCTAGTGGTCCTCGACCCGGACAGCTAGCGGGAGTTAATGAGCAGTTCTTC
TRBJ2-3	TRBV9	-	-	CASSGVGTDTQYF	TGTGCCAGCAGCGGTGTCGGCACAGATACGCAGTATTTT
TRBJ2-3	TRBV7-2	-	-	CASSLGLGTQYF	TGTGCCAGCAGCCTGGGCCTAGGTACGCAGTATTTT
TRBJ1-1	TRBV7-9	-	-	CASSLKGGTEAFF	TGTGCCAGCAGCTTAAAGGGGGGCACTGAAGCTTTCTTT
TRBJ2-7	TRBV27	TRBD2	-	CATSEAGAYEQYF	TGTGCCACCTCTGAGGCGGGGGCCTACGAGCAGTACTTC
TRBJ2-7	TRBV9	-	-	CASSPMGMAYEQYF	TGTGCCAGCAGCCCAATGGGGATGGCCTACGAGCAGTACTTC
TRBJ1-1	TRBV6-5	TRBD1	-	CASSRDRGNTEAFF	TGTGCCAGCAGTCGGGACAGGGGGAACACTGAAGCTTTCTTT
TRBJ2-1	TRBV6-5	TRBD2	-	CASSLAGGRINEQFF	TGTGCCAGCAGTTTAGCGGGAGGTCGTATCAATGAGCAGTTCTTC
TRBJ2-5	TRBV27	TRBD2	-	CASSLAGGPFTTETQYF	TGTGCCAGCAGTTTGGCGGGAGGGCCATTTACTACAGAGACCCAGTACTTC
TRBJ1-1	TRBV18	-	-	CASSPPWGRAEAFF	TGTGCCAGCTCACCACCGTGGGGGCGGGCTGAAGCTTTCTTT
TRBJ2-1	TRBV19	-	-	CAKAGPGDEQFF	TGTGCCAAGGCAGGGCCTGGGGATGAGCAGTTCTTC
TRBJ2-3	TRBV24-1	TRBD2	-	CATSDSSSGRGTDTQYF	TGTGCCACCAGTGATTCCTCTAGCGGGAGGGGCACAGATACGCAGTATTTT
TRBJ2-7	TRBV28	-	-	CASSSPGQPYEQYF	TGTGCCAGCAGTTCCCCGGGACAACCTTACGAGCAGTACTTC
TRBJ1-2	TRBV28	-	-	CASSSPTGPYGYTF	TGTGCCAGCAGTTCCCCAACAGGGCCGTACGGCTACACCTTC
TRBJ1-1	TRBV19	-	-	CASRGLKVMNTEAFF	TGTGCCAGTAGGGGACTAAAGGTAATGAACACTGAAGCTTTCTTT
TRBJ1-6	TRBV19	TRBD1	-	CASSTDRARGSPLHF	TGTGCCAGTAGTACGGACAGGGCCAGAGGTTCACCCCTCCACTTT
TRBJ1-2	TRBV5-1	TRBD1	-	CASRSGTGDYGYTF	TGCGCCAGCAGATCCGGGACAGGGGACTATGGCTACACCTTC
TRBJ1-1	TRBV19	-	-	CASTLTPQGTNTEAFF	TGTGCCAGTACCCTAACCCCGCAGGGGACGAACACTGAAGCTTTCTTT
TRBJ1-5	TRBV2	-	-	CASSDRGARGNQPQHF	TGTGCCAGCAGTGATCGGGGGGCGCGCGGCAATCAGCCCCAGCATTTT
TRBJ2-7	TRBV27	TRBD1	-	CASSRRGDQGAREQYF	TGTGCCAGCAGCCGAAGGGGGGATCAGGGGGCACGGGAGCAGTACTTC
TRBJ1-1	TRBV3-1/TRBV3-2	-	-	CASSQDEWTEAFF	TGTGCCAGCAGCCAAGATGAGTGGACTGAAGCTTTCTTT
TRBJ1-3	TRBV28	TRBD1	few	CASGTGGSGNTIYF	TGTGCCAGCGGGACAGGGGGTTCTGGAAACACCATATATTTT
TRBJ1-1	TRBV11-2	-	-	CASKENTEAFF	TGTGCCAGCAAGGAGAACACTGAAGCTTTCTTT
TRBJ2-2	TRBV7-9	TRBD1	-	CASSAGQDPTGELFF	TGTGCCAGCAGCGCCGGACAGGACCCCACCGGGGAGCTGTTTTTT
TRBJ2-5	TRBV10-3	-	-	CAIGRPGIQETQYF	TGTGCCATCGGAAGACCGGGGATCCAAGAGACCCAGTACTTC
TRBJ2-1	TRBV7-9	TRBD1	-	CASSLGQGGHEQFF	TGTGCCAGCAGCTTGGGACAGGGGGGACATGAGCAGTTCTTC
TRBJ2-7	TRBV27	-	-	CASSPLADHTREQYF	TGTGCCAGCAGTCCCCTTGCGGACCACACCCGCGAGCAGTACTTC
TRBJ2-3	TRBV30	TRBD1	-	CAWSAGDRGNTDTQYF	TGTGCCTGGAGTGCCGGGGACAGGGGTAACACAGATACGCAGTATTTT
TRBJ1-4	TRBV6-5	-	-	CASSYGQGNEKLFF	TGTGCCAGCAGTTACGGGCAGGGCAATGAAAAACTGTTTTTT
TRBJ2-7	TRBV15	-	few	CATSRDHSYEQYF	TGTGCCACCAGCAGAGATCACTCCTACGAGCAGTACTTC
TRBJ2-1	TRBV5-8	TRBD2	-	CASNLGTGGLLEQFF	TGTGCCAGCAACCTTGGAACGGGAGGACTTTTGGAGCAGTTCTTC
TRBJ2-7	TRBV4-2	-	-	CASSQERVAATYEQYF	TGTGCCAGCAGCCAAGAGAGGGTAGCGGCCACCTACGAGCAGTACTTC
TRBJ1-2	TRBV28	-	-	CASSLPRGGADYGYTF	TGTGCCAGCAGTTTACCCCGGGGAGGGGCCGACTATGGCTACACCTTC
TRBJ1-1	TRBV14	TRBD1	-	CASSQAQPNRGLNTEAFF	TGTGCCAGCAGCCAAGCTCAGCCTAACAGGGGGTTGAACACTGAAGCTTTCTTT
TRBJ1-1	TRBV25-1	-	-	CASSEFRGTEAFF	TGTGCCAGCAGTGAGTTTCGAGGCACTGAAGCTTTCTTT
TRBJ1-4	TRBV9	-	once	CASSAYSSTNEKLFF	TGTGCCAGCAGCGCCTACAGCTCAACTAATGAAAAACTGTTTTTT
TRBJ2-2	TRBV24-1	-	few	CATSDSSYTGELFF	TGTGCCACCAGTGATTCCTCCTACACCGGGGAGCTGTTTTTT
TRBJ2-1	TRBV4-1	TRBD2	-	CASSQGGGPTNEQFF	TGCGCCAGCAGCCAAGGCGGGGGACCTACAAATGAGCAGTTCTTC
TRBJ2-3	TRBV10-3	-	-	CAISESIASADTQYF	TGTGCCATCAGTGAGTCTATCGCTAGCGCAGATACGCAGTATTTT
TRBJ2-7	TRBV30	TRBD1	-	CAWSVLGQGVIRRF	TGTGCCTGGAGTGTACTGGGACAGGGGGTGATCAGACGCTTC
TRBJ2-2	TRBV3-1/TRBV3-2	-	-	CAIREDTGELFF	TGTGCCATCAGGGAAGACACCGGGGAGCTGTTTTTT
TRBJ2-7	TRBV2	-	-	CASSAPPDPSEQYF	TGTGCCAGCAGTGCCCCCCCGGACCCCAGCGAGCAGTACTTC